These 17 T cell receptor beta chains share one sample of origin, sequenced in a study of T cells in Graves' hyperthyroidism and ophthalmopathy. It was RNA transcripts that yielded the amplified TCR beta CDR3 regions. HTBI primers drove first-round RT-PCR of the TCR CDR3. TCRdb reprocessed the multiplex PCR reads with MiXCR, giving one entry per CDR3 protein. The data contain about 500,000 distinct CDR3 sequences, roughly 17% of them seen just once; the ten biggest clones take up under 20%. The source material was blood. These receptors were taken from a woman under 30 with Graves' ophthalmopathy.

V usage is TRBV28 and J usage is TRBJ1-4, with 7 positions matching TRBD1. Germline V CDR1 and CDR2: MDHEN, SYDVKM. The CDR3 spans 16 residues. With 3 bases clipped from V and 1 base from J, the junction kept 5 bases outside the gene matches. DNA for the CDR3: TGTGCCAGCAGTTTCACAGGGGCAATAACTAATGAAAAACTGTTTTTT. Its protein is CASSFTGAITNEKLFF.

This clonotype showed up many times. V is TRBV2 and J is TRBJ2-1, with D possibly being TRBD1 (5 bases). The germline V gene encodes CDR1 SNHLY and CDR2 FYNNEI. This CDR3 spans 14 amino acids. V lost 3 bases and J 9 bases, leaving 15 bases between the germline ends. The CDR3, as DNA: TGTGCCAGCAGTGAGTACGTTCAGGGCACTGAGCAGTTCTTC. It is translated as CASSEYVQGTEQFF. The full variable domain, in which reference TRBV2 and TRBJ2-1 provide the parts outside the CDR3, is EPEVTQTPSHQVTQMGQEVILRCVPISNHLYFYWYRQILGQKVEFLVSFYNNEISEKSEIFDDQFSVERPDGSNFTLKIRSTKLEDSAMYFCASSEYVQGTEQFFGPGTRLTVL.

In this sample, this clonotype turned up many times. The chain employs TRBV5-1 and TRBJ2-2; no firm D call. The CDR3 is made up of 15 amino acids. V was cut by 0 bases and J by 5 bases, with 11 bases left in between. Germline V gene sequence: CDR1 SGHRS, CDR2 YFSETQ. CDR3 sequence (DNA): TGCGCCAGCAGCTTGGACCCGCTGGGGACCGGGGAGCTGTTTTTT. Encoded protein: CASSLDPLGTGELFF.

A few counts support this clonotype. Germline is not matched at one junction end, which may reflect a read error. The J gene is TRBJ2-3, the V gene TRBV7-7; a weak D match, TRBD2 (7 bases). The germline V gene encodes CDR1 SSHAT and CDR2 FNYEAQ (reference sequence). The CDR3 length is 15 residues. CDR3: CASSPEGGAADTQYF. CDR3 coding DNA: TGTGCTAGCAGCCCCGAGGGGGGGGCCGCAGATACGCAGTATTTT. The whole variable domain, remainder taken from reference TRBV7-7 and TRBJ2-3, is GAGVSQSPRYKVTKRGQDVTLRCDPISSHATLYWYQQALGQGPEFLTYFNYEAQPDKSGLPSDRFSAERPEGSISTLTIQRTEQRDSAMYRCASSPEGGAADTQYFGPGTRLTVL.

The sample holds many counts of this clonotype. The chain recombines TRBV12-3 or TRBV12-4 with TRBJ2-1; TRBD1 agrees at 9 bases. The V segment lost 6 bases and the J segment 4 bases; nucleotides outside the gene matches: 7. This CDR3 comprises 15 residues. CDR3 coding DNA: TGTGCCAGCAGGATTCCGGGACAGGGATACAATGAGCAGTTCTTC. Translated: CASRIPGQGYNEQFF.

This clonotype was counted only a few times. J is TRBJ2-5 and V is TRBV6-2 or TRBV6-3; tentative D call: TRBD2 (7 bases). The CDR3 runs 12 residues. Trimming cost V 10 bases and J 4 bases, with 13 bases left between them. CDR1 and CDR2 (germline): MNHEY, SVGEGT. CDR3 coding DNA: TGTGCCACTCGAGGGGGGGCAGAGACCCAGTACTTC. Its protein product is CATRGGAETQYF.

In its sample, this clonotype was seen a few times. The CDR3 sequence: CASSSNRGSTEAFF. CDR3 DNA sequence: TGCGCCAGCAGCTCCAACAGGGGAAGTACTGAAGCTTTCTTT. This chain uses TRBV5-1 with TRBJ1-1; 7 bases agree with TRBD1. Germline V gene data show CDR1 as SGHRS and CDR2 as YFSETQ. The trim removed 3 bases at V and 5 bases at J, leaving 7 bases unmatched. This CDR3 has 14 residues.

The chain is built from TRBV6-1 and TRBJ1-1; the D is unclear. This CDR3 contains 14 residues. V lost 1 base, J lost 2 bases, and 8 bases lay in between. Germline-derived CDR1 and CDR2 are MNHNS and SASEGT. In DNA, the CDR3 is TGTGCCAGCAGTGAAGTGCCGGCCAACACTGAAGCTTTCTTT. It specifies CASSEVPANTEAFF.

At least ten counts were recorded for this clonotype. CDR3 nucleotides: TGTGCCAGCAGCCTCGAACAGGGGGCAGGCACTGAAGCTTTCTTT. It is translated as CASSLEQGAGTEAFF. This rearrangement joins TRBV27 to TRBJ1-1; 9 bases line up with TRBD1. Trimming cost V 6 bases and J 4 bases; bases outside gene matches: 9. The CDR3 runs to 15 residues. CDR1 is MNHEY and CDR2 is SMNVEV in the germline V gene (reference sequence).

The chain combines TRBV6-4 with TRBJ2-3; 9 bases agree with TRBD1. Germline CDR1 MRHNA, CDR2 SNTAGT. Trimming at V came to 0 bases and at J to 6 bases, leaving 7 bases not matched to a gene. The CDR3 totals 16 residues. CDR3 nucleotides: TGTGCCAGCAGTGACTCAGGGGACAGGGCAACGGATACGCAGTATTTT. Translated: CASSDSGDRATDTQYF.

This clonotype showed up many times. The J gene is TRBJ2-7, the V gene TRBV28; 9 bases line up with TRBD1. V was clipped by 3 bases and J by 0 bases; unmatched bases: 0. The CDR3 covers 14 residues. Germline V gives CDR1 MDHEN, CDR2 SYDVKM. CDR3 region: CASSLTGGSYEQYF. The CDR3 DNA reads as TGTGCCAGCAGTTTGACAGGGGGCTCCTACGAGCAGTACTTC.

There are many counts of this clonotype. This chain links TRBV11-2 with TRBJ2-7; 9 bases fit TRBD1. The length of the CDR3 is 14 residues. After removal of 6 bases from V and 6 bases from J, the junction contained 9 bases not matched to a gene. Germline assignment: CDR1 SGHAT and CDR2 FQNNGV. CDR3 protein: CASRLPGQGGEQYF. The CDR3 nucleotides read TGTGCCAGCAGACTTCCGGGACAGGGAGGCGAGCAGTACTTC.

This clonotype was observed many times. The J gene is TRBJ1-5, the V gene TRBV20-1; a possible D gene is TRBD1 (5 bases). Trimming took 3 bases from V and 3 from J, leaving 9 bases between them. Germline-derived CDR1 and CDR2 are DFQATT and SNEGSKA (reference sequence). The CDR3 runs to 13 residues. The CDR3 is CSARGQVNQPQHF. CDR3 nucleotide sequence: TGCAGTGCTAGGGGGCAGGTCAATCAGCCCCAGCATTTT.

The V and J genes are TRBV20-1 and TRBJ2-7; possible D gene TRBD1, 5 bases. CDR3 length equals 14 residues. Germline CDR1 is DFQATT and CDR2 is SNEGSKA (reference sequence). The germline V and J ends were trimmed by 4 bases and 4 bases, with 17 bases remaining between them. CDR3 sequence reads: CSAKGAGSLYEQYF. DNA for the CDR3: TGCAGTGCTAAAGGGGCAGGGTCATTGTACGAGCAGTACTTC.

V and J are TRBV10-2 and TRBJ1-1, with D unresolved. The CDR3 contains 13 residues. V lost 7 bases and J 4 bases, leaving 13 bases between the germline ends. Germline loops: CDR1 WSHSY, CDR2 SAAADI. CDR3 residues: CASTYGRSTEAFF. The CDR3 DNA reads as TGCGCCAGCACCTACGGAAGGAGCACTGAAGCTTTCTTT.

This clonotype was seen a few times. This sequence joins TRBV4-1 and TRBJ2-1, with 7 bases lining up with TRBD2. The germline V gene encodes CDR1 MGHRA and CDR2 YSYEKL. CDR3 size: 16 residues. The V gene end was trimmed by 6 bases and the J gene end by 1 base; junction bases not matched to a gene: 9. CDR3 sequence reads: CASSGSGTLSYNEQFF. CDR3 coding DNA: TGCGCCAGCAGTGGCAGCGGGACGTTATCCTACAATGAGCAGTTCTTC.

The V gene is TRBV6-1, the J gene TRBJ1-5, with a possible D match to TRBD1 (6 bases). V was shortened by 1 base and J by 4 bases, with 14 bases between the two germline ends. Germline V gives CDR1 MNHNS, CDR2 SASEGT. The CDR3 extends over 16 amino acids. The CDR3 spells CASSEEAGVWNQPQHF. DNA of the CDR3: TGTGCCAGCAGTGAAGAGGCAGGGGTTTGGAATCAGCCCCAGCATTTT.